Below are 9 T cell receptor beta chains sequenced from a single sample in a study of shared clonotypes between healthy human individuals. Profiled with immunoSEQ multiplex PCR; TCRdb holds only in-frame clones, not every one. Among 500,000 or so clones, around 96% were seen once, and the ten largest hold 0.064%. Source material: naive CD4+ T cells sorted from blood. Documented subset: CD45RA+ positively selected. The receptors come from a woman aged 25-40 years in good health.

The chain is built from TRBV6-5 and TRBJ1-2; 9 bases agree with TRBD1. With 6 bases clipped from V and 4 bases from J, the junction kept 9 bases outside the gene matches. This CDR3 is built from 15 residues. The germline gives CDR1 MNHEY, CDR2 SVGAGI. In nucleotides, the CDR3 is TGTGCCAGCAGCCAACAGGGGGCGCGCGGCTATGGCTACACCTTC. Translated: CASSQQGARGYGYTF.

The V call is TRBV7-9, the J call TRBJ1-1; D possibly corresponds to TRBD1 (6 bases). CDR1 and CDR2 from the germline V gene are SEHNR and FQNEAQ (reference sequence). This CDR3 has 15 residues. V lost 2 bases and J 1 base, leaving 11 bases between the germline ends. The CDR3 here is CASSLIGTPNTEAFF. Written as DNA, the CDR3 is TGTGCCAGCAGCTTAATCGGGACACCGAACACTGAAGCTTTCTTT. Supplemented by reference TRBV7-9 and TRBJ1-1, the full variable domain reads DTGVSQNPRHKITKRGQNVTFRCDPISEHNRLYWYRQTLGQGPEFLTYFQNEAQLEKSRLLSDRFSAERPKGSFSTLEIQRTEQGDSAMYLCASSLIGTPNTEAFFGQGTRLTVV.

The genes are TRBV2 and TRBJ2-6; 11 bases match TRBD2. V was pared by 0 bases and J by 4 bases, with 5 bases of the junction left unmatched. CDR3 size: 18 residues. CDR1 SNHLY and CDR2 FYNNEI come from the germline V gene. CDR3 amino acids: CASSEALAGGSGANVLTF. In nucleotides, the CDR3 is TGTGCCAGCAGTGAAGCCCTAGCGGGAGGTTCCGGGGCCAACGTCCTGACTTTC.

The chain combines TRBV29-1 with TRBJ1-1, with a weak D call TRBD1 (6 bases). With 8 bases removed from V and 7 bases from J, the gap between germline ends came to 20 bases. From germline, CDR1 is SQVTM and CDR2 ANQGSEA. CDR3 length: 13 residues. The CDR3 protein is CSTIGGGKNEAFF. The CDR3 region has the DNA TGCAGCACAATAGGGGGGGGCAAGAATGAAGCTTTCTTT. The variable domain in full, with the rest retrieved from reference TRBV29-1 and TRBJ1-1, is SAVISQKPSRDICQRGTSLTIQCQVDSQVTMMFWYRQQPGQSLTLIATANQGSEATYESGFVIDKFPISRPNLTFSTLTVSNMSPEDSSIYLCSTIGGGKNEAFFGQGTRLTVV.

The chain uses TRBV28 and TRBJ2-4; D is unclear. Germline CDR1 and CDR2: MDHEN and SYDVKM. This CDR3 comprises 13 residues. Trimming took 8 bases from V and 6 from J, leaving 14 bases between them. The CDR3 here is CASALLTRNIQYF. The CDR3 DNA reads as TGTGCCAGCGCATTGCTGACCCGAAACATTCAGTACTTC.

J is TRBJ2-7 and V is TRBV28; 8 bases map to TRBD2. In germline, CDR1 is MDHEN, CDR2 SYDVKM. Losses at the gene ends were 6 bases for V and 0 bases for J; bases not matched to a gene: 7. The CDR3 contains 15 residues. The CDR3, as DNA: TGTGCCAGCAGGGATAGCGGGGTTAGCTCCTACGAGCAGTACTTC. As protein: CASRDSGVSSYEQYF.

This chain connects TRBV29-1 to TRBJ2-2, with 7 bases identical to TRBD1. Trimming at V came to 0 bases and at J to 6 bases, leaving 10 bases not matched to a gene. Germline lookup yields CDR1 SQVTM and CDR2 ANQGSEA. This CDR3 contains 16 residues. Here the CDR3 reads CSVEDLGRGMAGELFF. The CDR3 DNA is TGCAGCGTTGAAGATCTGGGCAGGGGGATGGCCGGGGAGCTGTTTTTT.

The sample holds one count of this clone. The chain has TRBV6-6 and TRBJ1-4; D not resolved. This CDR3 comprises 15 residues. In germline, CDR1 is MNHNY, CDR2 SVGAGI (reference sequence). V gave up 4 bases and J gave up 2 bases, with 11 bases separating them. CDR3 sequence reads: CASSSAQSTNEKLFF. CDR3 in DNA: TGTGCCAGCAGTTCGGCCCAGAGTACTAATGAAAAACTGTTTTTT.

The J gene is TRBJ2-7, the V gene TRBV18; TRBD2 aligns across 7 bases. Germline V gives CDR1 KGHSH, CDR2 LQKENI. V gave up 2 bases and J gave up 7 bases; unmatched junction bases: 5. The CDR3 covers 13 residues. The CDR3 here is CASSPGEGREQYF. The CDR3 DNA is TGTGCCAGCTCACCAGGGGAGGGAAGGGAGCAGTACTTC.